The rows below give T cell receptor beta chains drawn from one sample of a study of blood T cell repertoires in COVID-19. Sequenced by immunoSEQ multiplex PCR; TCRdb stores in-frame clones only, minus some. This table has under 250,000 clones, approximately 84% appearing once. The sequencing sample was made of PBMCs or T cells enriched from blood (not recorded which). These TCRs come from a man in his 60s who had recovered from COVID-19. The conserved cysteine and the conserved F or W are not part of the CDR3 here. Each record gives: V gene, J gene, CDR3 protein.

TRBV19,TRBJ1-2,ASSIRQGNYGYT
TRBV5-4,TRBJ1-2,ASSLDTGAAT
TRBV7-9,TRBJ2-1,ASSLVRQGVYNEQF
TRBV4-2,TRBJ1-2,ASSPTGGFSGYT
TRBV4-1,TRBJ1-4,ASSQSPGGINEKLF
TRBV2,TRBJ1-1,ASTQSLNTEAF
TRBV23-1,TRBJ2-7,ASSQRGTGYEQY
TRBV19,TRBJ1-6,ASSISLRGSYNSPLH
TRBV14,TRBJ2-7,ASSAGTSGGYEQY
TRBV6-5,TRBJ1-1,ASSYDYRGQTEAF
TRBV7-2,TRBJ2-5,ASSLGGDPETQY
TRBV7-2,TRBJ2-1,ASSPSGGLGEQF
TRBV7-9,TRBJ2-1,ASRRQGVGNEQF
TRBV5-1,TRBJ2-3,ASSLFGGDTDTQY
TRBV27,TRBJ2-1,ASSSSAGASNNEQF
TRBV10-3,TRBJ2-2,AATSSNTGELF
TRBV7-9,TRBJ1-3,ASSPGTRNTIY
TRBV11-3,TRBJ2-3,ASSLNPGKIDTQY
TRBV5-1,TRBJ1-4,ASSSGQSNEKLF
TRBV19,TRBJ1-1,ASRPGQTIRGEAF
TRBV5-8,TRBJ2-3,ASSFRLAGTDTQY
TRBV7-3,TRBJ2-3,ASSLRNTDTQY
TRBV19,TRBJ1-1,ATNRGLTEAF
TRBV5-1,TRBJ2-7,ASSSNGGNYEQY
TRBV2,TRBJ1-2,ASTTGLAYGYT
TRBV7-2,TRBJ2-7,ASSTIRGEQY
TRBV7-2,TRBJ1-5,ASSLGGQLSNQPQH
TRBV18,TRBJ1-1,ASSPEAWNTEAF
TRBV5-1,TRBJ2-6,ASSFTGARGANVLT
TRBV5-1,TRBJ1-2,ASSSQGANYGYT
TRBV3-1/TRBV3-2,TRBJ1-2,ASSRGNTGGAGYGYT
TRBV5-4,TRBJ2-2,ASSTAAGMNTGELF
TRBV27,TRBJ2-7,ASSRQGKGLYEQY
TRBV5-4,TRBJ1-2,ASNSVGGILNYGYT
TRBV11-2,TRBJ2-1,ASSIGGGSYNEQF
TRBV11-3,TRBJ2-6,ASSQQGPGANVLT